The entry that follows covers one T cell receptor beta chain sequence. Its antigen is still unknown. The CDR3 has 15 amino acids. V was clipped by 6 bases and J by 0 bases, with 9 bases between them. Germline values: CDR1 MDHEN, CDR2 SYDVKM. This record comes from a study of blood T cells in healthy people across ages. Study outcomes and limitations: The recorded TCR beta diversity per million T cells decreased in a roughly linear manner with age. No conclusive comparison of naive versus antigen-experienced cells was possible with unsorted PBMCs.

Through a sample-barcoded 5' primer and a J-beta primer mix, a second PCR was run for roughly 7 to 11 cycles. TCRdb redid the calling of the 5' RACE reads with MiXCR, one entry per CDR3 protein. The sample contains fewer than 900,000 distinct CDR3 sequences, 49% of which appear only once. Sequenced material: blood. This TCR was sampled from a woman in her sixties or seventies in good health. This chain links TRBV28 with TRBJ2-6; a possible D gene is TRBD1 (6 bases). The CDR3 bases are TGTGCCAGCAGGGACAGCAGCTCTGGGGCCAACGTCCTGACTTTC. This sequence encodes CASRDSSSGANVLTF. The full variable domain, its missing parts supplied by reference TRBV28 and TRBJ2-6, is DVKVTQSSRYLVKRTGEKVFLECVQDMDHENMFWYRQDPGLGLRLIYFSYDVKMKEKGDIPEGYSVSREKKERFSLILESASTNQTSMYLCASRDSSSGANVLTFGAGSRLTVL.